This paragraph covers one TCR beta chain sequence. Its antigen has not been determined. The junction shows a germline mismatch at one end, possibly a read error. Enrolling through a virtual design, the prospective study's participants ranged in age from roughly 18 to 89 years and lived across around 25 United States geographic areas. To assign participants to cohorts, the prospective study relied on clinical history that participants themselves reported in a screening survey and a study questionnaire. Recovered participants in ImmuneRACE Cohort 3 were defined as having two consecutive negative NP/OP PCR tests, clearance from a healthcare professional, or resolution of symptoms. Each participant in the prospective study had whole blood, serum and a nasopharyngeal or oropharyngeal swab collected by mobile phlebotomists. Over an approximately 2-month period, participants in the prospective study had the option of providing additional blood draws and questionnaires. Before DNA extraction, blood samples from the prospective study were shipped at room temperature or frozen.

From a lookup of the germline V gene (reference sequence), CDR1 and CDR2 are SSHAT and FNYEAQ. The CDR3 spans 16 residues, from the cysteine through the phenylalanine. The read is trimmed to its CDR3 DNA, 48 bases read in frame from base 1. TCRbeta CDR3 regions were amplified from genomic DNA by means of the immunoSEQ Assay, a bias-controlled multiplex PCR. From the authors' description of their analysis: The number of nucleated cells in each sample was estimated by amplification of reference gene primers within the assay. Sequence reads were collapsed and filtered to measure the absolute abundance of every unique TCRbeta CDR3 rearrangement. For each sample, productive Simpson clonality was calculated as the square root of Simpson's diversity index over productive rearrangements. In TCRdb, the immuneACCESS table is reduced to in-frame sequences with V and J assigned. These tables do not hold every clone; where another copy was compared, an unresolved V gene accounts for under half, and the others remain unexplained. V, J and clone size derive from that table, while D and trimming were established from the DNA sequence. The sample table shows under 300,000 clones, and 85% to 95% are seen once. In total, the top ten clones hold over 1.5% of the sample.

The data stem from a study of blood T cell repertoires in COVID-19 (dated by TCRdb to 2018 to 2020). Broadly, across the study: Collaborator samples came from the United States, Italy and Spain and covered acute and convalescent phases of COVID-19. The samples were drawn from two sources: the first 160 participants of the ongoing ImmuneRACE study, and about 1,300 subjects contributed by 6 global collaborators. The material from the prospective study consisted of cDNA or gDNA derived from T cells, B-cell-depleted T cells, or PBMCs. Subjects who had been exposed to COVID-19, were actively infected with it, or had recovered from it provided the deeply sampled blood TCRbeta repertoires that made up the dataset. The repertoires were released in a freely available public database intended as a resource for research on the immune response to SARS-CoV-2. Where available, HLA class I and class II types were taken from metadata supplied by the sample provider and were not determined by assay-based typing. The sample metadata nearly always contained a de-identified subject ID, COVID-19 status, age in years and sex.

What the research found in general, with its limitations: How much clinical and demographic metadata was included differed by source and by participant, and the metadata was provided uncurated.

The TCR originated in a woman in her late teens or twenties who had recovered from COVID-19. Recombination joined TRBV7-7 with TRBJ2-1; TRBD2 aligns with 8 central bases. Specimen: PBMCs or T cells enriched from blood (not recorded which). CDR3 region: CASSRGQGTAGGEQFF. The nucleotides read TGTGCTAGCAGCCGAGGGCAGGGGACGGCGGGGGGTGAGCAGTTCTTC.